This paragraph covers one T cell receptor beta chain sequence. In the source study's methods: Estimation of nucleated cell counts was performed using reference gene primer amplification. Sequencing was performed with immunoSEQ multiplex PCR; in TCRdb, only in-frame clones are kept and a portion is missing. V and J calls plus clone size are reproduced from that table; the DNA served to infer D and trimming. The sample consists of about 100,000 clones, almost 80% of them appearing once. This sample was included in a study of blood T cell repertoires in COVID-19. About the research overall: Acute and convalescent COVID-19 specimens originated in the United States, Italy and Spain. PBMCs, B-cell-depleted T cells, or T cells were the source of the cDNA or gDNA that made up the material.

CDR1 and CDR2 (germline): SQVTM, ANQGSEA. The V gene lost 4 bases and the J gene lost 0 bases, with 7 bases spanning the gap. The CDR3 is 13 amino acids. Sequencing used peripheral blood. The J gene is TRBJ1-5, the V gene TRBV29-1; D not certain. The clonotype was recovered from a man aged 65-85 years with active or convalescent COVID-19. The CDR3 region has the DNA TGCAGCGTTGCTCAGGATAGCAATCAGCCCCAGCATTTT. Encoded protein: CSVAQDSNQPQHF.